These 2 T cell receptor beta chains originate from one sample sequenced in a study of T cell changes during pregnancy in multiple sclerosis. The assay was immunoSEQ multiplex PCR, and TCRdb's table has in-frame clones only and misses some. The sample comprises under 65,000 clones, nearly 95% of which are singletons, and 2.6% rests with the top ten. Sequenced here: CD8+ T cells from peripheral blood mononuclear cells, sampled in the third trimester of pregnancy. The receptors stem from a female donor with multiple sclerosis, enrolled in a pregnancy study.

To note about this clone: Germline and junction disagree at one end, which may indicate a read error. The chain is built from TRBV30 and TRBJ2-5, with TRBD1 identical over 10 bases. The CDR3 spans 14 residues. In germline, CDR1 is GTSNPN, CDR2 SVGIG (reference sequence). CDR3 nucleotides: TGTGCCGGGAGGGACAGGGGCTTCCAAGAGACCCAGTACTTC. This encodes CAGRDRGFQETQYF.

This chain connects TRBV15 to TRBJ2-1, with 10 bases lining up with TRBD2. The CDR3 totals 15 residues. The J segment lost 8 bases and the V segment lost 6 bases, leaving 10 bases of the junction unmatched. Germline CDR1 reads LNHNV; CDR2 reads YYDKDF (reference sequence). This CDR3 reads CATSLAGGSADEQFF. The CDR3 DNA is TGTGCCACCAGTTTAGCGGGAGGAAGCGCAGATGAGCAGTTCTTC.